One sample yielded the 21 T cell receptor beta chains listed below, sequenced in a study of T cells in women clearing cervical HPV infection. Profiled with immunoSEQ multiplex PCR; TCRdb holds only in-frame clones, not every one. The listing contains about 40,000 clones. Sequencing input: blood buffy coat. The receptors originated from a woman between 18 and 70 years old with a cervical HPV16 infection that either progressed to CIN3+ or cleared (not recorded which).

Of note for this clone: With the read ending 3 residues before the CDR3 end, the germline J gene is used to fill in that end. The rearrangement uses TRBV11-1 and TRBJ2-7; D gene unclear. Germline V CDR1 and CDR2: SGHAT, FQDESV (reference sequence). There are 14 residues in the CDR3. V lost 1 base, J lost 6 bases, and 13 bases lay in between. CDR3 sequence reads: CASSLDTAESEQYF. The covered CDR3 bases are TGTGCCAGCAGCTTAGACACAGCCGAAAGCGAG.

As concerns this clone: The CDR3 goes on 3 residues after the read ends, and that part is filled in from the germline J gene. The chain carries TRBV7-2 and TRBJ1-1; TRBD1 matches at 7 bases. Germline lookup yields CDR1 SGHTA and CDR2 FQGNSA. J lost 5 bases, V lost 3 bases, and 6 bases had no gene match. There are 14 residues in the CDR3. The CDR3: CASSFFDRATEAFF. The CDR3 DNA, read in part, is TGTGCCAGCAGCTTCTTCGACAGGGCTACTGAA.

Note on this clone: The CDR3 end falls 3 residues outside the read, so it is completed with the germline J gene. The chain employs TRBV5-6 and TRBJ1-5; D might be TRBD1 (5 bases). Trimming pared 2 bases from V and 3 bases from J, leaving 9 bases between. Germline-derived CDR1 and CDR2 are SGHDT and YYEEEE. The CDR3 totals 14 residues. CDR3 bases read: TGTGCCAGCAGCTTTCAGGGTTACAATCAGCCC. Its protein is CASSFQGYNQP. The whole CDR3 region reads CASSFQGYNQPQHF.

This clone ranks as medium-sized in terms of frequency. The DNA ends 3 residues before the CDR3 does, and the rest of the CDR3 is filled in from the germline J gene. The rearrangement links TRBV19 to TRBJ2-7, with 9 bases identical to TRBD1. This CDR3 is built from 14 residues. J was trimmed by 5 bases and V by 6 bases; bases with no gene match: 8. Looked up from germline, CDR1 is LNHDA and CDR2 is SQIVND (reference sequence). The covered CDR3 bases are TGTGCCAGTAGCCTGACAGGGGGGGGAAACGAG. Its protein product is CASSLTGGGNE. The entire CDR3 sequence reads CASSLTGGGNEQYF. The whole variable domain, filled in from reference TRBV19 and TRBJ2-7, reads DGGITQSPKYLFRKEGQNVTLSCEQNLNHDAMYWYRQDPGQGLRLIYYSQIVNDFQKGDIAEGYSVSREKKESFPLTVTSAQKNPTAFYLCASSLTGGGNEQYFGPGTRLTVT.

Regarding this clone: The DNA ends 3 residues before the CDR3 does, and the rest of the CDR3 is filled in from the germline J gene. J is TRBJ1-2 and V is TRBV5-1, with a possible D match to TRBD1 (5 bases). CDR3 length: 14 amino acids. Per germline, CDR1 SGHRS and CDR2 YFSETQ. V was trimmed by 0 bases and J by 4 bases, leaving 10 bases between them. The sequenced CDR3 bases are TGCGCCAGCAGCTTGGTAACAGGAGTCTATGGC. It is translated as CASSLVTGVYG. The full CDR3 protein reads CASSLVTGVYGYTF.

Regarding this clone: Read data end 3 residues before the CDR3 end; the end is taken from the germline J gene. V and J are TRBV10-3 and TRBJ2-1, with TRBD1 matching over 8 bases. Germline V gene data show CDR1 as ENHRY and CDR2 as SYGVKD. V shed 7 bases and J 4 bases; nucleotides not matched to a gene: 6. CDR3 length: 14 amino acids. Partial CDR3 DNA: TGTGCCATCACGCCCCGGGACAGGTACAATGAG. Translation gives CAITPRDRYNE. The complete CDR3 protein is CAITPRDRYNEQFF.

With respect to this clone: The read comes to an end 3 residues before the CDR3 does, leaving the germline J gene to fill in the end. The V and J genes are TRBV12-3 or TRBV12-4 and TRBJ2-7; TRBD2 might be the D (5 bases). This CDR3 is built from 15 residues. V dropped 6 bases and J dropped 3 bases, with 18 bases sitting between them. The CDR3 loop reads CASSPPGVVGYEQYF. CDR3 DNA (partial): TGTGCCAGCAGCCCTCCCGGGGTGGTCGGCTACGAG.

To note about this clone: The read is 3 residues too short to cover the CDR3 end, so that end is filled in from the germline J gene. This chain links TRBV7-2 with TRBJ1-2; D remains ambiguous. Germline lookup yields CDR1 SGHTA and CDR2 FQGNSA. This CDR3 spans 14 amino acids. Incomplete CDR3 DNA: TGTGCCAGCAGCCCTTGGACTAGCGCGGATACC. Translated: CASSPWTSADT. The complete CDR3 reads CASSPWTSADTYTF. Looking up the rest from reference TRBV7-2 and TRBJ1-2 gives the full variable domain: GAGVSQSPSNKVTEKGKDVELRCDPISGHTALYWYRQSLGQGLEFLIYFQGNSAPDKSGLPSDRFSAERTGGSVSTLTIQRTQQEDSAVYLCASSPWTSADTYTFGSGTRLTVV.

Remarks on this clone: The read comes to an end 3 residues before the CDR3 does, leaving the germline J gene to fill in the end. This chain links TRBV11-2 with TRBJ2-3; 11 nucleotides agree with TRBD2. CDR3 length equals 15 residues. Germline V CDR1 and CDR2: SGHAT, FQNNGV. The part of the CDR3 DNA that was read is TGTGCCAGCAGCTTAGGTCGTAGCGGGGGGGCCCCG. Protein: CASSLGRSGGAP. The complete CDR3 sequence is CASSLGRSGGAPQYF.

Notes on this clone: The observed sequence ends 3 residues before the CDR3 terminus, with the missing tail filled in from the germline J gene. The chain employs TRBV5-1 and TRBJ2-3; possibly TRBD2 for D (5 bases). V was clipped by 4 bases and J by 0 bases, with 12 bases between them. The CDR3 consists of 15 residues. Germline V gene lookup returns CDR1 SGHRS and CDR2 YFSETQ. Incomplete CDR3 DNA: TGCGCCAGCAGCCCTCGTGAGGGTAGCACAGATACG. Amino acid sequence: CASSPREGSTDT. In full, the CDR3 is CASSPREGSTDTQYF.

Comment on this clone: The read terminates 3 residues ahead of where the CDR3 ends, so the germline J gene completes it. The V gene is TRBV19, the J gene TRBJ2-3; weak D call: TRBD2 (6 bases). CDR1 and CDR2 (germline): LNHDA, SQIVND (reference sequence). The CDR3 is 12 residues long. The CDR3 region is CASTMGGKPQYF. The covered CDR3 bases are TGTGCCAGTACCATGGGCGGGAAGCCG.

Note on this clone: The observed sequence ends 3 residues before the CDR3 terminus, with the missing tail filled in from the germline J gene. The chain uses TRBV4-2 and TRBJ2-3; 11 nucleotides line up with TRBD2. This CDR3 spans 16 amino acids. The germline CDR1 and CDR2 sequences are LGHNA and YNFKEQ. J gave up 6 bases and V 3 bases, and 8 bases lay outside the gene matches. CDR3 DNA (partial): TGTGCCAGCAGCCAGGAACTAGCGGGGGAGGTGGATACG. Protein sequence: CASSQELAGEVDT. From start to end, the CDR3 is CASSQELAGEVDTQYF.

The part of the CDR3 DNA that was read is TGTGCCAGTAGTATAGGCCGACTAGCGGGGACCTACAATGAG. The encoded protein is CASSIGRLAGTYNE. Given in full, the CDR3 is CASSIGRLAGTYNEQFF. The genes are TRBV19 and TRBJ2-1; TRBD2 matches 11 bases. The DNA ends 3 residues before the CDR3 does, and the rest of the CDR3 is filled in from the germline J gene. Per the germline V gene, CDR1 is LNHDA and CDR2 is SQIVND (reference sequence). After removal of 1 base from V and 2 bases from J, the junction contained 4 bases not matched to a gene. This CDR3 spans 17 amino acids.

The CDR3 bases that were read are TGTGCCAGCCTAGGACGGGGGGGCGATGAG. As protein: CASLGRGGDE. The CDR3 as a whole reads CASLGRGGDEQFF. This rearrangement joins TRBV13 to TRBJ2-1; 8 bases fit TRBD2. The observed sequence ends 3 residues before the CDR3 terminus, with the missing tail filled in from the germline J gene. The CDR3 runs to 13 residues. Trimming at V came to 8 bases and at J to 8 bases, leaving 8 bases not matched to a gene. Germline V lookup: CDR1 PRHDT, CDR2 FYEKMQ (reference sequence).

On this clone: The read gets to within 3 residues of the CDR3 end, and the germline J gene fills in the rest. The V and J genes are TRBV18 and TRBJ1-2, with D hard to call. Trimming pared 4 bases from V and 0 bases from J, leaving 15 bases between. From germline, CDR1 is KGHSH and CDR2 LQKENI. There are 16 residues in the CDR3. The sequenced CDR3 bases are TGTGCCAGCTCACTCGAGAGCGGAAACCCTAACTATGGC. Its translation is CASSLESGNPNYG. The complete CDR3 protein is CASSLESGNPNYGYTF.

About this clone itself: The read is 3 residues too short to cover the CDR3 end, so that end is filled in from the germline J gene. The V call is TRBV19, the J call TRBJ1-5, with D maybe TRBD1 (5 bases). The CDR3 covers 13 residues. Between the trimmed V and J ends, which lost 7 bases and 3 bases, there was a span of 10 bases. Germline values: CDR1 LNHDA, CDR2 SQIVND (reference sequence). The DNA read from the CDR3 is TGTGCCAGTAATCTACAGGTCAATCAGCCC. The encoded protein is CASNLQVNQP. In full, the CDR3 reads CASNLQVNQPQHF. The full variable domain, completed using reference TRBV19 and TRBJ1-5, is DGGITQSPKYLFRKEGQNVTLSCEQNLNHDAMYWYRQDPGQGLRLIYYSQIVNDFQKGDIAEGYSVSREKKESFPLTVTSAQKNPTAFYLCASNLQVNQPQHFGDGTRLSIL.

To note about this clone: The read is 3 residues too short to cover the CDR3 end, so that end is filled in from the germline J gene. This chain links TRBV4-2 with TRBJ2-7; D may be TRBD1 (6 bases). Trimming cost V 4 bases and J 0 bases, with 19 bases left between them. This CDR3 has 17 residues. CDR1 is LGHNA and CDR2 is YNFKEQ in the germline V gene. CDR3 bases read: TGTGCCAGCAGCCTAAAATTCCCCAGGGGAGACTCCTACGAG. Its translation is CASSLKFPRGDSYE. From start to end, the CDR3 is CASSLKFPRGDSYEQYF.

About this clone: The read terminates 3 residues ahead of where the CDR3 ends, so the germline J gene completes it. This rearrangement joins TRBV14 to TRBJ2-7, with 8 bases fitting TRBD1. The germline gives CDR1 SGHDN, CDR2 FVKESK. With 4 bases clipped from V and 5 bases from J, the junction kept 10 bases outside the gene matches. The CDR3 spans 15 residues. CDR3 residues: CASSLWTGSQNEQYF. CDR3 DNA, as far as it was read: TGTGCCAGCAGCCTGTGGACAGGGAGTCAGAACGAG.

Remarks on this clone: The read terminates 3 residues before the CDR3 end, so the remaining end is supplied by the germline J gene. The chain employs TRBV19 and TRBJ2-7; maybe TRBD1 (5 bases). CDR1 and CDR2 from the germline V gene are LNHDA and SQIVND (reference sequence). The CDR3 has 15 residues. Trimming pared 2 bases from V and 2 bases from J, leaving 13 bases between. The CDR3 here is CASSIRQGRTYEQYF. CDR3 DNA, as far as it was read: TGTGCCAGTAGTATAAGGCAGGGCAGGACCTACGAG.

As regards this clone: The read comes to an end 3 residues before the CDR3 does, leaving the germline J gene to fill in the end. The genes are TRBV7-9 and TRBJ2-4; weak D call: TRBD2 (6 bases). Per the germline V gene, CDR1 is SEHNR and CDR2 is FQNEAQ (reference sequence). The CDR3 runs 15 residues. V was trimmed by 3 bases and J by 9 bases, leaving 18 bases between them. CDR3: CASSLPYRGLTIQYF. The covered CDR3 bases are TGTGCCAGCAGCTTGCCCTATAGAGGACTAACCATT.

Remarks on this clone: The CDR3 end is not reached by the read, which stops 3 residues before it; the germline J gene fills it in. V gene TRBV5-1 combines with J gene TRBJ2-1; 10 nucleotides match TRBD2. The CDR3 runs 20 residues. Unmatched junction bases numbered 14, after V lost 2 bases and J lost 0 bases. Germline CDR1 is SGHRS and CDR2 is YFSETQ. CDR3 DNA, as far as it was read: TGCGCCAGCAGCTTTGGTCCAGCGGGAGGGCCCGCGGGCTCCTACAATGAG. It translates to CASSFGPAGGPAGSYNE. The full CDR3 is CASSFGPAGGPAGSYNEQFF.